This TCR beta chain was observed in a study of cytomegalovirus exposure and HLA in healthy donors. Points from the study as a whole: The listing of about 150 TCR beta chains classed them as cytomegalovirus-associated. Whilst most TCR sequences proved rare, a subset of public TCRs occurred across many donors.

Germline CDR1 and CDR2: SGHRS and YFSETQ. Trimming removed 0 bases at V and 8 bases at J, with 12 bases between. The CDR3 sequence is 15 residues long. This clone was counted a few times. Its antigen is unknown. This table comes from immunoSEQ multiplex PCR, and its TCRdb copy is limited to in-frame clones, with some not included. The table has fewer than 350,000 clones, roughly 88% seen once. The chain carries TRBV5-1 and TRBJ1-6, with D perhaps matching TRBD1 (6 bases). The TCR sequence derives from a woman under 30 in good health and CMV-seronegative. The sequencing input was PBMCs. This CDR3 reads CASSLAGRGYSPLHF. DNA for the CDR3: TGCGCCAGCAGCTTGGCCGGCAGGGGATATTCACCCCTCCACTTT.